This T cell receptor (beta chain) was recovered during a study of blood T cell repertoires in COVID-19 (dated by TCRdb to 2018 to 2021). Concerning the study at large: Recovered participants in ImmuneRACE Cohort 3 were defined as having two consecutive negative NP/OP PCR tests, clearance from a healthcare professional, or resolution of symptoms. Where HLA class I and class II types were available, the types were taken from metadata supplied by the sample provider, not from assay-based typing. The samples were drawn from two sources: the first 160 participants of the ongoing ImmuneRACE study, and 1,000 to 1,500 subjects contributed by 6 global collaborators. The sample metadata nearly always contained a de-identified subject ID, COVID-19 status, age in years and sex. Subjects who had been exposed to COVID-19, were actively infected with it, or had recovered from it provided the deeply sampled blood TCRbeta repertoires that made up the dataset. The repertoires were released in a freely available public database meant as a resource for research on the immune response to SARS-CoV-2. The collaborator samples originated in the United States, Italy and Spain and spanned the acute and convalescent phases of COVID-19. The material from the prospective study consisted of cDNA or gDNA derived from T cells, B-cell-depleted T cells, or PBMCs. General findings and caveats noted by the study authors: The amount of clinical and demographic metadata varied by source and participant and was provided uncurated.

V is cut back by 2 bases and J by 5 bases, with 6 bases in the junction unmatched. CDR1 SGHAT and CDR2 FQNNGV are derived from the germline V gene. The CDR3 measures 16 amino acids from cysteine to phenylalanine. Only CDR3 DNA remains: 48 bases, in frame from the first base. Enrolling through a virtual design, the prospective study's participants ranged in age from roughly 18 to 90 years and lived across roughly 23 United States geographic areas. Cohort assignment in the prospective study relied on participant-reported clinical history from a screening survey and a study questionnaire. In the prospective study, whole blood, serum and a nasopharyngeal or oropharyngeal swab were collected from each participant by mobile phlebotomists. Additional blood draws and questionnaires over an approximately 2-month period could optionally be provided by prospective study participants. Before DNA extraction, blood samples from the prospective study were shipped at room temperature or frozen.

About this clone itself: Its antigen remains unidentified. Base qualities are not provided; no much larger clone lies one nucleotide away.

TCRbeta CDR3 regions were amplified from genomic DNA by means of the immunoSEQ Assay, a bias-controlled multiplex PCR. As for how the authors treated the data: The number of nucleated cells in each sample was estimated by amplification of reference gene primers within the assay. To quantify the absolute abundance of each unique TCRbeta CDR3 rearrangement, sequence reads were collapsed and filtered. Productive Simpson clonality was computed per sample as the square root of Simpson's diversity index over productive rearrangements. Not all clones reach the TCRdb copy of this immuneACCESS table, which keeps in-frame sequences only. Checked studies attribute under half of the gap to unresolved V genes and leave the rest unexplained. The D gene and trimming were derived from the DNA, and the V and J assignments and clone size from that table. Across this sample there are about 360,000 clones, with around 87% seen only once. The ten biggest clones cover about 2.1% of the sample.

Source material: PBMCs or T cells enriched from blood (not recorded which). This receptor was taken from a man aged 40-49 years in a cohort exposed to, infected with or recovered from COVID-19 (not recorded which). The chain employs TRBV11-2 and TRBJ2-2; the central 9 bases match TRBD2. The CDR3 has the sequence CASSLPGTSRTGELFF. The sequenced DNA: TGTGCCAGCAGCTTACCCGGGACTAGCAGAACCGGGGAGCTGTTTTTT. Here the CDR3 is joined to the reference TRBV11-2 and TRBJ2-2 genes, and the full variable domain is: EAGVAQSPRYKIIEKRQSVAFWCNPISGHATLYWYQQILGQGPKLLIQFQNNGVVDDSQLPKDRFSAERLKGVDSTLKIQPAKLEDSAVYLCASSLPGTSRTGELFFGEGSRLTVL.